This T cell receptor beta chain is drawn from a study of blood T cell repertoires in COVID-19. Study-wide background: Sites across the United States, Italy and Spain contributed samples from acute and convalescent COVID-19. Nucleic acid was either cDNA or gDNA, and it came from T cells, B-cell-depleted T cells, or PBMCs.

CDR3 size: 11 residues. In germline, CDR1 is MNHEY, CDR2 SVGEGT. V dropped 2 bases and J dropped 7 bases, with 5 bases sitting between them. Authors' methods: By means of reference gene primer amplification, nucleated cell counts were estimated. Libraries were prepared by immunoSEQ multiplex PCR; TCRdb keeps only in-frame clonotypes and omits some of them. D and trimming come from the DNA, and the V and J calls and clone size come from that table. The sample shows tens of thousands of clones, about 87% of them seen only once. The source of this sequence is a human donor in a cohort sampled during active COVID-19. Sequencing was done on a sample of peripheral blood. The V and J genes are TRBV6-2 or TRBV6-3 and TRBJ1-1; D call uncertain. The CDR3 loop reads CASSYDNEAFF. Written as DNA, the CDR3 is TGTGCCAGCAGTTACGACAATGAAGCTTTCTTT.